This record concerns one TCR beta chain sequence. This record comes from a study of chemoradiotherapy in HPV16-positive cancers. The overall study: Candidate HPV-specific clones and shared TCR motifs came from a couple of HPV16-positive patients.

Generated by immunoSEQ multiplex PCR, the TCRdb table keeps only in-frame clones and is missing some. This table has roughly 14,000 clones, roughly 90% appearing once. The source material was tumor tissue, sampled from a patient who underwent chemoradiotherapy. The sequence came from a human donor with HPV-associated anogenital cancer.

The CDR3 protein is CASSLEREGNTQYF. DNA of the CDR3: TGTGCCAGCAGCTTGGAGCGGGAGGGCAATACGCAGTATTTT. This chain uses TRBV11-2 with TRBJ2-3; 10 positions agree with TRBD2. From germline, CDR1 is SGHAT and CDR2 FQNNGV. This CDR3 contains 14 residues. The V gene end was trimmed by 3 bases and the J gene end by 7 bases; junction bases not matched to a gene: 4.